This paragraph covers one T cell receptor (beta chain) sequence. The sample belongs to a study of T cell changes during pregnancy in multiple sclerosis. Sequencing used immunoSEQ multiplex PCR; TCRdb keeps in-frame clones, though not all of them. This sample has 80,000 to 100,000 clones; about nine tenths occur once, and the top ten carry approximately 0.8%. Germline V gives CDR1 SEHNR, CDR2 FQNEAQ (reference sequence). CDR3 length equals 14 residues. V was cut by 7 bases and J by 1 base, with 11 bases left in between. The clonotype originates from a female donor in good health, enrolled as a control in a pregnancy study. The sample here was peripheral blood, taken in the second trimester of pregnancy. This sequence joins TRBV7-9 and TRBJ2-1; D is uncertain. The CDR3 sequence is CASTPSFSYNEQFF. CDR3 DNA sequence: TGTGCCAGCACCCCCTCCTTTTCCTACAATGAGCAGTTCTTC.